One TCR beta chain is described in this entry. These data come from a study of blood T cell repertoires in COVID-19. The repertoire was sequenced with immunoSEQ multiplex PCR; TCRdb's copy has only in-frame clones and lacks some. The sample lists about 270,000 clones, approximately 90% occurring once. The CDR3 spans 18 residues. Germline V lookup: CDR1 LNHNV, CDR2 YYDKDF (reference sequence). The V and J ends lost 3 bases and 0 bases, in that order; junction bases with no gene match: 12. This sequence originates from a woman aged 25 to 39 with acute COVID-19. Sequences were obtained from PBMCs or T cells enriched from blood (not recorded which). The chain has TRBV15 and TRBJ1-1, with 8 bases matching TRBD1. The CDR3 spells CATSSEPGQGALNTEAFF. For the CDR3, the DNA is TGTGCCACCAGCAGCGAGCCGGGGCAGGGGGCGTTGAACACTGAAGCTTTCTTT. Looking up the rest from reference TRBV15 and TRBJ1-1 gives the full variable domain: DAMVIQNPRYQVTQFGKPVTLSCSQTLNHNVMYWYQQKSSQAPKLLFHYYDKDFNNEADTPDNFQSRRPNTSFCFLDIRSPGLGDTAMYLCATSSEPGQGALNTEAFFGQGTRLTVV.